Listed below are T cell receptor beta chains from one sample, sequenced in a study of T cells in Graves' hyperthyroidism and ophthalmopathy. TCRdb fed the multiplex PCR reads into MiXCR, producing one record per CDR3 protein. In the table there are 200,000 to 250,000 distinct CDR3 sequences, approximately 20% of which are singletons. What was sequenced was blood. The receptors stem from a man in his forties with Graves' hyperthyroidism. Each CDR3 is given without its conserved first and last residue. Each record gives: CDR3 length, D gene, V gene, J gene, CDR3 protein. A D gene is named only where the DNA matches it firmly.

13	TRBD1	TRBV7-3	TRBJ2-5	ASSPTGGPQETQY
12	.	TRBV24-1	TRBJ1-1	ATSVRPQLTEAF
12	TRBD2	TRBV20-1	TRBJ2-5	SAPPSGSRETQY
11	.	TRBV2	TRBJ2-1	ASTARGGNEQF
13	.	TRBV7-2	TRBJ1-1	ASSLRLQRAAEAF
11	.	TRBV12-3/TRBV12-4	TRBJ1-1	ASSRGGRLGAF
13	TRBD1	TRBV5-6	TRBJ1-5	ASSATGVVSQPQH
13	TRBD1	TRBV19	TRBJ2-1	ASRGQHTLLDEQF
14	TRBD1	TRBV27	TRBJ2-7	ASSLFATGGGYEQY
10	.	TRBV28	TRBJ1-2	ASSLWARGYT
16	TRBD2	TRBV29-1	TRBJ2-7	SVVGWLRREGRNYEQY
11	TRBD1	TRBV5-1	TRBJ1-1	ASKGQLNTEAF
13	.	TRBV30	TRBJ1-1	AWKTGSVAMTEAF
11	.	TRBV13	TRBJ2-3	ASSFTGADTQY
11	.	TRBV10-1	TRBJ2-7	ASSEGLHREQY
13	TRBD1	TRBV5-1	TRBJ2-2	ASSIGTANTGELF
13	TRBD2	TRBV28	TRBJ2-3	ASIASGGSTDTQY
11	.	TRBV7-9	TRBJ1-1	ASSPAPNTEAF
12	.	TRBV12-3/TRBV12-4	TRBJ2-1	ASSLDVSYNEQF
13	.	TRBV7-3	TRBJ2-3	ASSLLGTISDTQY
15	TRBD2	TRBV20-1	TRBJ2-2	SARPAGGGLRTGELF
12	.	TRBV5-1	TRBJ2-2	ASSLTTNTGELF
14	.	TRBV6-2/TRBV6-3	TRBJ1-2	ASSYSIGDDNYGYT
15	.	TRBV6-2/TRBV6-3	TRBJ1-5	ASTHSGGRGGNQPQH